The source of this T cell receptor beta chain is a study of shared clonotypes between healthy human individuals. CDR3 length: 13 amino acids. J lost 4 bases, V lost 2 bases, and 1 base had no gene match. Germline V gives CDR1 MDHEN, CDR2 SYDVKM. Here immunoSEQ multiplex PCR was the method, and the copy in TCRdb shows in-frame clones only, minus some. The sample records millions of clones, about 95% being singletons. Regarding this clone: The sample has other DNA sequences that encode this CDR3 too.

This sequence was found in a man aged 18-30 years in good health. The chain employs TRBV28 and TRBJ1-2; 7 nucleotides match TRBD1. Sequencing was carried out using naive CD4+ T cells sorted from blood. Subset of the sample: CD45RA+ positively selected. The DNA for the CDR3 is TGTGCCAGCAGTTTAAGGACAGGCTATGGCTACACCTTC. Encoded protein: CASSLRTGYGYTF.